The following is a T cell receptor beta chain sequence with its context. Its target is not known. Sequencing was preceded by expansion of antigen-specific CD4+ T cells with viral peptide pools in the ViraFEST assay. Cultured cells yielded isolated CD4+ T cells after around 10 days. Either the mRNA-1273 or the BNT162b2 vaccine was given to participants as two doses. The data were produced by immunoSEQ multiplex PCR, yet TCRdb's version contains in-frame clones alone and is incomplete. The data show 65,000 to 70,000 clones, with under 80% seen just once and 0.95% held by the top ten. This sample was taken from a study of vaccination effects on CD4 cells after COVID-19. The CDR3 has 15 residues. CDR1 and CDR2 from the germline V gene are LNHDA and SQIVND (reference sequence). Trimming stripped 5 bases from V and 2 bases from J, with 12 bases between.

The source was CD4+ T cells from PBMCs cultured with HCoV-OC43 spike peptides, collected after COVID-19 vaccination. Subset: HCoV-OC43 spike overlapping peptide pool stimulation. This sequence joins TRBV19 and TRBJ2-2, with D perhaps TRBD1 (6 bases). The TCR comes from a human donor who received a COVID-19 vaccine. The CDR3 DNA reads TGTGCCAGTAGTCTTGACAGGAGAAACACCGGGGAGCTGTTTTTT. Encoded protein: CASSLDRRNTGELFF.